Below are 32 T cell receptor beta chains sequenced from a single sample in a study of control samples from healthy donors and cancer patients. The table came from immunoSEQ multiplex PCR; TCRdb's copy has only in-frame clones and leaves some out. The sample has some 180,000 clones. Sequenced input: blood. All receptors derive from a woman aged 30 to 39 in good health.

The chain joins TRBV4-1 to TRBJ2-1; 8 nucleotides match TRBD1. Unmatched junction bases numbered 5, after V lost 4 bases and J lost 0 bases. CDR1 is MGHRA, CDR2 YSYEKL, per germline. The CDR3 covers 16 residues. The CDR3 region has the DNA TGCGCCAGCAGCCCAGACAGGGGCGCCTCCTACAATGAGCAGTTCTTC. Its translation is CASSPDRGASYNEQFF.

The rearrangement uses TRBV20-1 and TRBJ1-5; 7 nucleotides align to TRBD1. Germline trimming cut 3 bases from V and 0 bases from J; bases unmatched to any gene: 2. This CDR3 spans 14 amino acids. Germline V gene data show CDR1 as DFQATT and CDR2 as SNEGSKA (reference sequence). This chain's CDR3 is CSASDRDSNQPQHF. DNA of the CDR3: TGCAGTGCTAGTGACAGGGATAGCAATCAGCCCCAGCATTTT.

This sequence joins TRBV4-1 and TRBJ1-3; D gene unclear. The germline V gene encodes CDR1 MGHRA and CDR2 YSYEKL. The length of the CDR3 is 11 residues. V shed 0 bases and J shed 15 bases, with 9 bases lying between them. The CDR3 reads CASSQDGRRYF. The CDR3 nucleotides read TGCGCCAGCAGCCAAGACGGCCGGAGATATTTT.

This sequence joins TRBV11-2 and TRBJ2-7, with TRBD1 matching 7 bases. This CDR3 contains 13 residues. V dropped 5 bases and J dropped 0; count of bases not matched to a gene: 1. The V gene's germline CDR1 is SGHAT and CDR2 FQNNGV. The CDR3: CASSRDSSYEQYF. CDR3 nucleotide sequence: TGTGCCAGCAGCCGGGACAGCTCCTACGAGCAGTACTTC.

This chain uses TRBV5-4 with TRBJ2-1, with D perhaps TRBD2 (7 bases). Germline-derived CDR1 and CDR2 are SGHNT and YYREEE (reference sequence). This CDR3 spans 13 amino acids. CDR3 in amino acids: CNWRGLSYNEQFF. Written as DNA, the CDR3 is TGTAACTGGCGGGGGCTCTCCTACAATGAGCAGTTCTTC.

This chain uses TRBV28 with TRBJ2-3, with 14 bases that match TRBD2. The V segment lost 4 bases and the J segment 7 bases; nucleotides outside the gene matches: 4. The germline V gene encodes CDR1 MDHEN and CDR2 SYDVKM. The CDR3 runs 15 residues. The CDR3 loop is CASSSTSGGANTQYF. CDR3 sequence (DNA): TGTGCCAGCAGTTCGACTAGCGGGGGGGCCAATACGCAGTATTTT.

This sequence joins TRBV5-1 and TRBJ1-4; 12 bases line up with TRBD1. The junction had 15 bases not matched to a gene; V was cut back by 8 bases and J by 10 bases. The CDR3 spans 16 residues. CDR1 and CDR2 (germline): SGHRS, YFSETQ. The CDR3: CASFRGQGALMRKLFF. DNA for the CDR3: TGCGCCAGTTTCCGGGGACAGGGGGCTTTGATGCGAAAACTGTTTTTT.

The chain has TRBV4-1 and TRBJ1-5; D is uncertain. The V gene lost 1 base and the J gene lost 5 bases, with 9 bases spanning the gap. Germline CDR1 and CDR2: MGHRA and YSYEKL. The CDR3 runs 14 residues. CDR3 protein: CASSQVGSDQPQHF. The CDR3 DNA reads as TGCGCCAGCAGCCAAGTTGGGAGTGATCAGCCCCAGCATTTT.

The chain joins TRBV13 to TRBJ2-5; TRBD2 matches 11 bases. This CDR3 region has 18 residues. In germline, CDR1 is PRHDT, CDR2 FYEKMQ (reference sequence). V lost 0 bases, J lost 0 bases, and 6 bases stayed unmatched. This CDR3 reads CASSLGLAGETYQETQYF. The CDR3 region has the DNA TGTGCCAGCAGCTTAGGACTAGCGGGGGAAACGTACCAAGAGACCCAGTACTTC. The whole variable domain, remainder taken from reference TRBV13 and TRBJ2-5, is AAGVIQSPRHLIKEKRETATLKCYPIPRHDTVYWYQQGPGQDPQFLISFYEKMQSDKGSIPDRFSAQQFSDYHSELNMSSLELGDSALYFCASSLGLAGETYQETQYFGPGTRLLVL.

CDR3 amino acids: CASSSGGGSWGLNTEAFF. The DNA for the CDR3 is TGTGCCAGCAGCTCTGGAGGAGGGAGTTGGGGATTGAACACTGAAGCTTTCTTT. This sequence joins TRBV7-9 and TRBJ1-1; D unresolved. V was pared by 4 bases and J by 0 bases, with 21 bases between. This CDR3 comprises 18 residues. Germline assignment: CDR1 SEHNR and CDR2 FQNEAQ (reference sequence).

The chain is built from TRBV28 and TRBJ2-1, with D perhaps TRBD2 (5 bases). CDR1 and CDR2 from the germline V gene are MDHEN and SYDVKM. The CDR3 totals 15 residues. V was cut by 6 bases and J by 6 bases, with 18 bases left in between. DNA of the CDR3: TGTGCCAGCAGCCTAGGAGGCGGGTACACCAATGAGCAGTTCTTC. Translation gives CASSLGGGYTNEQFF. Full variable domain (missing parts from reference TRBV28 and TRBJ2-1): DVKVTQSSRYLVKRTGEKVFLECVQDMDHENMFWYRQDPGLGLRLIYFSYDVKMKEKGDIPEGYSVSREKKERFSLILESASTNQTSMYLCASSLGGGYTNEQFFGPGTRLTVL.

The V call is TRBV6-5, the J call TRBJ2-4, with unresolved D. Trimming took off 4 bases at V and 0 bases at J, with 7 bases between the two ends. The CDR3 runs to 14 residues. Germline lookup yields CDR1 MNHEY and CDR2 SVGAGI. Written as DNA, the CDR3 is TGTGCCAGCAGTTTACGGGTAGCCAAAAACATTCAGTACTTC. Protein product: CASSLRVAKNIQYF.

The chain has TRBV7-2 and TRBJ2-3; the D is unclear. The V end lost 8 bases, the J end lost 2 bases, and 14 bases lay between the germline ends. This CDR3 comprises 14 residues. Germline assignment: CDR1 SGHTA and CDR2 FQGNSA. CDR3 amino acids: CASRASGYTDTQYF. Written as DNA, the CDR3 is TGTGCCAGCCGCGCGTCGGGTTACACAGATACGCAGTATTTT.

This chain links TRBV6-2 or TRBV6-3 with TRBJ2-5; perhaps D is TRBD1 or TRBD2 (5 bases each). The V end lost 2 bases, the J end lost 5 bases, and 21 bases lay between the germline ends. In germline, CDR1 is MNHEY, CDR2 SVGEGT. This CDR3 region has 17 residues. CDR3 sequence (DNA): TGTGCCAGCAGTTACCGTCTCCAGGGACGGACTCGGGAGACCCAGTACTTC. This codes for CASSYRLQGRTRETQYF.

The CDR3 sequence is CASRPTTGKRAEAFF. The DNA of the CDR3 is TGTGCCAGCAGACCTACGACAGGGAAGAGGGCTGAAGCTTTCTTT. J is TRBJ1-1 and V is TRBV11-2, with 7 bases lining up with TRBD1. Trimming took 6 bases from V and 6 from J; bases not matched to a gene: 13. CDR1 is SGHAT, CDR2 FQNNGV, per germline. CDR3 length equals 15 residues.

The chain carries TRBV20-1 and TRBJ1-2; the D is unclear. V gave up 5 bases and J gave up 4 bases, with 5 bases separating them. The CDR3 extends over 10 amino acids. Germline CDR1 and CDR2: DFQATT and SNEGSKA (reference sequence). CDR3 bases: TGCAGTGCTTACATCTATGGCTACACCTTC. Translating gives CSAYIYGYTF.

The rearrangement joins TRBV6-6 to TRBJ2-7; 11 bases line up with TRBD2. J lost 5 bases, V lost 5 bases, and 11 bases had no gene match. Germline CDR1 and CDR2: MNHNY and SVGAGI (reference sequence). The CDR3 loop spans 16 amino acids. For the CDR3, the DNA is TGTGCCAGCAGTCCTAGCGGGGGGCCCTCCGTGAACGAGCAGTACTTC. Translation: CASSPSGGPSVNEQYF.

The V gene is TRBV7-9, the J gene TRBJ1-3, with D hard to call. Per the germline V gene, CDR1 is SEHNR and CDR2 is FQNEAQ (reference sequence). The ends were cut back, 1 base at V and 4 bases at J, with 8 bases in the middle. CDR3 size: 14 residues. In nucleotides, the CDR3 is TGTGCCAGCAGCTTAGAAGGCCGCGGAAACACCATATATTTT. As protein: CASSLEGRGNTIYF.

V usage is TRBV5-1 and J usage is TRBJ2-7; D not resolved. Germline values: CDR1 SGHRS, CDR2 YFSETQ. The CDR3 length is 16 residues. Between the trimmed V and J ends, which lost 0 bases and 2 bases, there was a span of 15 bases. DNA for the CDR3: TGCGCCAGCAGCTTGGCTACAAATGGCGAGGCCTACGAGCAGTACTTC. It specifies CASSLATNGEAYEQYF.

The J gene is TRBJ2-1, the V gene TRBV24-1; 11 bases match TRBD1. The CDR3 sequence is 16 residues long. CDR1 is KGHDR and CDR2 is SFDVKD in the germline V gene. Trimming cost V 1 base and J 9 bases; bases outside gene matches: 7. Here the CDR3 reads CATSDFWDRGRGEQFF. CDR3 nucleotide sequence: TGTGCCACCAGTGATTTTTGGGACAGGGGGAGGGGTGAGCAGTTCTTC.

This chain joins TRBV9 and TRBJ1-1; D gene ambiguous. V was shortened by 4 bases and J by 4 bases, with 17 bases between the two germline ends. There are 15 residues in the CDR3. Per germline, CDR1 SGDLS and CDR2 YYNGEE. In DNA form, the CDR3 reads TGTGCCAGCAGCCCATTAGTGGTGGGGAGCACTGAAGCTTTCTTT. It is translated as CASSPLVVGSTEAFF.

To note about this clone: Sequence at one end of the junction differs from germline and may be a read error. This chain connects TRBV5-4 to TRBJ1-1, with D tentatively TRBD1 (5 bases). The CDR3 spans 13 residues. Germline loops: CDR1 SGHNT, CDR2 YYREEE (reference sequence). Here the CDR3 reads CTSSVTGNTEAFF. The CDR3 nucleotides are TGTACCAGCAGCGTAACAGGGAACACTGAAGCTTTCTTT.

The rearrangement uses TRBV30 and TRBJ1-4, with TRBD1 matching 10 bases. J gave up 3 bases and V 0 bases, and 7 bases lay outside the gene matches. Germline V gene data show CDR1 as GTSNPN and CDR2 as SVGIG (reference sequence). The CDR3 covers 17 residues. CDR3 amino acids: CAWSVGTGVIANEKLFF. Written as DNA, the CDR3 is TGTGCCTGGAGTGTCGGGACAGGGGTGATCGCTAATGAAAAACTGTTTTTT.

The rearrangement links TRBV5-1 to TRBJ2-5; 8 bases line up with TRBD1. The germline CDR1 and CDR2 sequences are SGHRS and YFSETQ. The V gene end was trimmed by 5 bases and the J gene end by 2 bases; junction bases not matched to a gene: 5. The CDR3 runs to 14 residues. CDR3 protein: CASRPDRGQETQYF. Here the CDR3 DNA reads TGCGCCAGCAGACCTGACAGGGGTCAAGAGACCCAGTACTTC.

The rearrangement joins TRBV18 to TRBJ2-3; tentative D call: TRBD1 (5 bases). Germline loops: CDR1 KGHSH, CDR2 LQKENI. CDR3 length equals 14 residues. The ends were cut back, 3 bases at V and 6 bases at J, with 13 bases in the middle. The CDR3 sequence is CASSPPRVGDTQYF. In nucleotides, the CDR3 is TGTGCCAGCTCACCGCCCAGGGTCGGTGATACGCAGTATTTT. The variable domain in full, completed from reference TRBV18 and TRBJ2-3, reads NAGVMQNPRHLVRRRGQEARLRCSPMKGHSHVYWYRQLPEEGLKFMVYLQKENIIDESGMPKERFSAEFPKEGPSILRIQQVVRGDSAAYFCASSPPRVGDTQYFGPGTRLTVL.

The chain's CDR3 is CASTSSEGVHSPLHF. CDR3 coding DNA: TGCGCCAGCACCTCTTCGGAGGGTGTGCATTCACCCCTCCACTTT. The chain combines TRBV5-1 with TRBJ1-6; D not resolved. Germline-derived CDR1 and CDR2 are SGHRS and YFSETQ. V was clipped by 6 bases and J by 8 bases, with 18 bases between them. The CDR3 has 15 amino acids.

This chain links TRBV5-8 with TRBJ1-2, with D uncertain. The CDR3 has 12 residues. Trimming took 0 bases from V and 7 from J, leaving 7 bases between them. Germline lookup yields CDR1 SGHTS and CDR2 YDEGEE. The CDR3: CASSLGSLGYTF. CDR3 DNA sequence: TGTGCCAGCAGCTTGGGGAGCCTTGGCTACACCTTC. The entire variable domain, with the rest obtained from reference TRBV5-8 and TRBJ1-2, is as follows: EAGVTQSPTHLIKTRGQQATLRCSPISGHTSVYWYQQALGLGLQFLLWYDEGEERNRGNFPPRFSGRQFPNYSSELNVNALELEDSALYLCASSLGSLGYTFGSGTRLTVV.

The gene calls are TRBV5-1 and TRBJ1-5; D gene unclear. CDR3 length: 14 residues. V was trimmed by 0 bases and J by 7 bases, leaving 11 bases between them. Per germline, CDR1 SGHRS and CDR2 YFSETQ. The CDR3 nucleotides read TGCGCCAGCAGCTTGGTTTTGAGCCCACAGCCCCAGCATTTT. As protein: CASSLVLSPQPQHF.

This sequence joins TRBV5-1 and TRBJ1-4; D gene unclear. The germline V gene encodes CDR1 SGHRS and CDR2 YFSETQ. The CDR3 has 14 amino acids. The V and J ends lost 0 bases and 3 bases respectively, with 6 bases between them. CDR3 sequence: CASSLGAANEKLFF. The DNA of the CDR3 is TGCGCCAGCAGCTTGGGGGCGGCTAATGAAAAACTGTTTTTT.

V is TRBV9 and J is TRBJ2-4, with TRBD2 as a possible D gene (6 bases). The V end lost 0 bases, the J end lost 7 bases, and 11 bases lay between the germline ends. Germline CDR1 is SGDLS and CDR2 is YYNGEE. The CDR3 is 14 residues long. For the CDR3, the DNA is TGTGCCAGCAGCGTAGATGGAGGGATTAACATTCAGTACTTC. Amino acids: CASSVDGGINIQYF.

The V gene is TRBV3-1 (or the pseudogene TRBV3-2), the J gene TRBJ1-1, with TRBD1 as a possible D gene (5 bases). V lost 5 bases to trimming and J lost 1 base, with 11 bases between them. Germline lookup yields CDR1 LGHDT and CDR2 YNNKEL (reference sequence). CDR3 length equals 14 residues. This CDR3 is CASSKGHQNTEAFF. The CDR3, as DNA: TGTGCCAGCAGCAAAGGACATCAGAACACTGAAGCTTTCTTT.

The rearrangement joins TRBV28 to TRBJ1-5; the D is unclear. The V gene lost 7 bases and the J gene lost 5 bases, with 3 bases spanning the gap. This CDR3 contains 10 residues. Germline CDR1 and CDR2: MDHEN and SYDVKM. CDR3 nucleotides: TGTGCCAGCAACGATCAGCCCCAGCATTTT. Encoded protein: CASNDQPQHF.